A single sample gave rise to the 10 T cell receptor beta chains below, sequenced in a study of molecular identifiers for immune sequencing clone quantification. Each CDR3 protein gets one entry after TCRdb re-called the PCR reads with MiXCR. The table includes 550,000 to 750,000 distinct CDR3 sequences, just under 20% detected once. Source material: naive CD8+ T cells from blood, with Jurkat cell RNA spiked in. The subset: FACS-sorted CD8+CD4-CCR7+CD45RA+ naive T cells. The receptors come from a human donor in good health. Some libraries in this study had Jurkat cell RNA spiked in.

This clonotype was seen many times. The V call is TRBV7-9, the J call TRBJ2-7; no clear D gene. The ends were cut back, 4 bases at V and 4 bases at J, with 17 bases in the middle. There are 15 residues in the CDR3. Per the germline V gene, CDR1 is SEHNR and CDR2 is FQNEAQ (reference sequence). In DNA form, the CDR3 reads TGTGCCAGCAGCTCGGGCCGAGAACTTTCTTACGAGCAGTACTTC. It codes for CASSSGRELSYEQYF.

This clonotype was observed at least ten times. This chain uses TRBV27 with TRBJ2-7, with D perhaps TRBD2 (5 bases). This CDR3 has 12 residues. The V gene lost 8 bases and the J gene lost 3 bases, with 11 bases spanning the gap. Per the germline V gene, CDR1 is MNHEY and CDR2 is SMNVEV (reference sequence). CDR3: CASRSRGYEQYF. CDR3 bases: TGTGCCAGCCGTTCACGGGGCTACGAGCAGTACTTC.

This clonotype was seen only a few times. The rearrangement uses TRBV20-1 and TRBJ2-1; 14 bases line up with TRBD2. The CDR3 sequence is 18 residues long. From germline, CDR1 is DFQATT and CDR2 SNEGSKA (reference sequence). The J segment lost 7 bases and the V segment lost 6 bases, leaving 17 bases of the junction unmatched. The CDR3, as DNA: TGCAGTGCCGGAGGCGAGACTAGCGGGAGGGCCAGGGTGAATGAGCAGTTCTTC. Amino acids: CSAGGETSGRARVNEQFF.

As regards this clonotype: A much larger clone sits a single nucleotide away, making a read error possible. The chain carries TRBV25-1 and TRBJ1-5; D is unresolved. The CDR3 has 16 amino acids. From germline, CDR1 is MGHDK and CDR2 SYGVNS. Trimming removed 4 bases at V and 5 bases at J, with 18 bases between. The CDR3 region has the DNA TGTGCCAGCAGTGGGCCTACGGACCCGGAGGATCAGCCCCAGCATTTT. Translated: CASSGPTDPEDQPQHF.

Many counts were recorded for this clonotype. The CDR3 DNA sequence: TGTGCCAGCTCCACTTCGGACGGCCCCTATAATTCACCCCTCCACTTT. Translated, it gives CASSTSDGPYNSPLHF. The chain employs TRBV12-3 or TRBV12-4 and TRBJ1-6; D not resolved. CDR3 length: 16 amino acids. V lost 8 bases and J lost 2, with 16 bases in between.

The table lists this clonotype with many counts. The chain uses TRBV5-6 and TRBJ2-3; D uncertain. Germline V gene data show CDR1 as SGHDT and CDR2 as YYEEEE. V lost 0 bases, J lost 4 bases, and 9 bases lay in between. CDR3 length: 14 amino acids. CDR3 region: CASSLVTASDTQYF. CDR3 sequence (DNA): TGTGCCAGCAGCTTGGTGACGGCTTCAGATACGCAGTATTTT. The variable domain in full, with the rest retrieved from reference TRBV5-6 and TRBJ2-3, is DAGVTQSPTHLIKTRGQQVTLRCSPKSGHDTVSWYQQALGQGPQFIFQYYEEEERQRGNFPDRFSGHQFPNYSSELNVNALLLGDSALYLCASSLVTASDTQYFGPGTRLTVL.

A few counts support this clonotype. The rearrangement links TRBV4-1 to TRBJ1-2, with TRBD1 as a possible D gene (6 bases). Trimming pared 1 base from V and 4 bases from J, leaving 13 bases between. The CDR3 has 15 residues. Germline V gives CDR1 MGHRA, CDR2 YSYEKL. CDR3: CASSQVAGDRYGYTF. Here the CDR3 DNA reads TGCGCCAGCAGCCAAGTGGCAGGGGATCGCTATGGCTACACCTTC.

This clonotype was counted at least ten times. The V and J genes are TRBV7-8 and TRBJ2-2; 9 positions match TRBD1. J lost 6 bases, V lost 4 bases, and 9 bases had no gene match. Germline CDR1 SGHVS, CDR2 FQNEAQ. This CDR3 has 16 residues. In DNA form, the CDR3 reads TGTGCCAGCAGCTGGAGGGACAGGGAGGGCTCCGGGGAGCTGTTTTTT. This translates into CASSWRDREGSGELFF. The entire variable domain, with the rest obtained from reference TRBV7-8 and TRBJ2-2, is as follows: GAGVSQSPRYKVAKRGQDVALRCDPISGHVSLFWYQQALGQGPEFLTYFQNEAQLDKSGLPSDRFFAERPEGSVSTLKIQRTQQEDSAVYLCASSWRDREGSGELFFGEGSRLTVL.

This clonotype has at least ten counts. The chain recombines TRBV4-2 with TRBJ2-3; D not resolved. The germline V and J ends were trimmed by 5 bases and 2 bases, with 14 bases remaining between them. Per the germline V gene, CDR1 is LGHNA and CDR2 is YNFKEQ. CDR3 length equals 15 residues. CDR3 nucleotide sequence: TGTGCCAGCAGCGGGGTTGGTCGAGACACAGATACGCAGTATTTT. This codes for CASSGVGRDTDTQYF.

This clonotype was recorded at least ten times. The chain is built from TRBV12-3 or TRBV12-4 and TRBJ1-1, with D tentatively TRBD1 (5 bases). Between the trimmed V and J ends, which lost 5 bases and 10 bases, there was a span of 11 bases. CDR3 length: 11 amino acids. The CDR3 coding sequence is TGTGCCAGCAGTCTTGGGAGGGGAGCTTTCTTT. Amino acids: CASSLGRGAFF.